Listed below are T cell receptor beta chains from one sample, sequenced in a study of CD8+ T cells in alopecia areata. Using immunoSEQ multiplex PCR, the repertoire was profiled, and TCRdb retains in-frame clones only, with some absent. Found here are around 180,000 clones, about three fifths of them singletons; the top ten hold approximately 1.2%. Sequences were derived from CD4+ T cells sorted from blood, sampled at approximately week 50, from a patient treated with tofacitinib. The receptors shown here come from a human donor with alopecia areata. CDR3s include the opening cysteine and the closing phenylalanine or tryptophan. A D gene is named only where the DNA matches it firmly. Not every row has a clone size; where given, it reads once, few, many or a size class.

d_gene	v_gene	abundance	j_gene	len	CDR3aa	CDR3nt
NA	TRBV7-2	NA	TRBJ2-5	12	CASSPPTETQYF	TGTGCCAGCAGCCCCCCGACGGAGACCCAGTACTTC
TRBD2	TRBV9	NA	TRBJ2-1	15	CASSVGHGGDNEQFF	TGTGCCAGCAGCGTAGGTCACGGGGGGGACAATGAGCAGTTCTTC
NA	TRBV5-1	NA	TRBJ2-2	14	CASSEGKNTGELFF	TGCGCCAGCAGTGAAGGGAAGAACACCGGGGAGCTGTTTTTT
NA	TRBV4-3	NA	TRBJ1-6	15	CASSQLPGSGSPLHF	TGCGCCAGCAGCCAACTGCCAGGGTCGGGTTCACCCCTCCACTTT
NA	TRBV25-1	NA	TRBJ2-3	16	CASREVGRGLTDTQYF	TGTGCCAGCAGGGAAGTAGGGCGGGGCTTAACAGATACGCAGTATTTT
NA	TRBV6-1	NA	TRBJ1-6	14	CASSDRAYNSPLHF	TGTGCCAGCAGTGACAGGGCCTATAATTCACCCCTCCACTTT
NA	TRBV2	NA	TRBJ2-7	13	CASSLGQNYEQYF	TGTGCCAGCAGCCTTGGACAGAACTACGAGCAGTACTTC
TRBD1	TRBV30	NA	TRBJ2-1	14	CAWSRDRANNEQFF	TGTGCCTGGAGTCGGGACAGGGCCAACAATGAGCAGTTCTTC
TRBD2	TRBV15	few	TRBJ2-3	16	CATSRGSSGGAGTQYF	TGTGCCACCAGCAGAGGTTCTAGCGGGGGGGCCGGTACGCAGTATTTT
TRBD1	TRBV2	NA	TRBJ1-2	12	CARNRGGHGYTF	TGTGCCAGAAACAGGGGTGGCCATGGCTACACCTTC
TRBD2	TRBV9	NA	TRBJ2-5	14	CASSQGAGGKTQYF	TGTGCCAGCAGCCAAGGAGCGGGGGGGAAGACCCAGTACTTC
NA	TRBV10-3	NA	TRBJ2-5	14	CAISESGQEETQYF	TGTGCCATCAGTGAGTCGGGGCAGGAAGAGACCCAGTACTTC
TRBD2	TRBV25-1	NA	TRBJ2-3	14	CASKRGTSTDTQYF	TGTGCCAGTAAGCGGGGGACTAGCACAGATACGCAGTATTTT
TRBD2	TRBV29-1	NA	TRBJ2-3	14	CSVDWLAGRDTQYF	TGCAGCGTTGATTGGCTAGCGGGTCGGGATACGCAGTATTTT
NA	TRBV29-1	few	TRBJ2-1	11	CSVGAYNEQFF	TGCAGCGTTGGTGCGTACAATGAGCAGTTCTTC
NA	TRBV27	NA	TRBJ1-1	14	CASSLDRFGTEAFF	TGTGCCAGCAGTCTTGACCGATTTGGCACTGAAGCTTTCTTT
NA	TRBV11-2	few	TRBJ1-1	15	CASSSRPGGAGLIVF	TGTGCCAGCAGCTCCCGGCCGGGCGGGGCGGGTTTAATAGTCTTT
NA	TRBV6-6	few	TRBJ1-6	13	CASRRDKDSPLHF	TGTGCCAGCAGACGGGACAAAGATTCACCCCTCCACTTT
TRBD1	TRBV11-2	NA	TRBJ1-2	15	CASSPRQGLNYGYTF	TGTGCCAGCAGCCCCAGACAGGGACTAAACTATGGCTACACCTTC
NA	TRBV27	few	TRBJ2-3	14	CASSLDHGGDTQYF	TGTGCCAGCAGTTTAGATCACGGTGGGGATACGCAGTATTTT
NA	TRBV4-1	NA	TRBJ1-2	13	CASSQTGDGGYTF	TGCGCCAGCAGCCAGACAGGTGACGGTGGCTACACCTTC
NA	TRBV5-1	few	TRBJ2-2	13	CASSLAITGELFF	TGCGCCAGCAGCTTGGCCATCACCGGGGAGCTGTTTTTT
NA	TRBV29-1	NA	TRBJ1-1	14	CSVEGRQSNTEAFF	TGCAGCGTTGAAGGGAGACAGAGCAACACTGAAGCTTTCTTT
NA	TRBV19	NA	TRBJ2-7	12	CASADTPYEQYF	TGTGCCAGTGCGGACACCCCCTACGAGCAGTACTTC
NA	TRBV15	NA	TRBJ1-5	15	CATSLSTGNNQPQHF	TGTGCCACCAGCTTATCGACAGGAAACAATCAGCCCCAGCATTTT
NA	TRBV4-1	NA	TRBJ2-7	14	CASSQGDTAYEQYF	TGCGCCAGCAGCCAAGGAGACACCGCCTACGAGCAGTACTTC
NA	TRBV30	NA	TRBJ2-1	10	CAWTGNEQFF	TGTGCCTGGACTGGGAATGAGCAGTTCTTC
NA	TRBV25-1	NA	TRBJ1-6	16	CASSGEVGRENSPLHF	TGTGCCAGCAGTGGTGAAGTTGGCAGGGAAAATTCACCCCTCCACTTT
TRBD1	TRBV9	NA	TRBJ2-1	15	CASSEGQGALYEQFF	TGTGCCAGCAGCGAGGGACAGGGGGCTCTCTATGAGCAGTTCTTC
NA	TRBV6-5	NA	TRBJ1-6	13	CASSFGMNSPLHF	TGTGCCAGCAGCTTCGGGATGAATTCACCCCTCCACTTT
TRBD2	TRBV30	NA	TRBJ2-7	13	CAWTPGTSYEQYF	TGTGCCTGGACCCCCGGGACTAGCTACGAGCAGTACTTC
NA	TRBV5-6	NA	TRBJ1-1	15	CASSPLPGGLTEAFF	TGTGCCAGCAGCCCCCTCCCGGGAGGGCTGACTGAAGCTTTCTTT
NA	TRBV18	NA	TRBJ1-6	14	CASSSRQAFSPLHF	TGTGCCAGCTCTTCTCGACAGGCGTTTTCACCCCTCCACTTT
TRBD1	TRBV28	many	TRBJ1-2	13	CASTPGTGKGYTF	TGTGCCAGCACCCCCGGGACAGGGAAGGGCTACACCTTC
NA	TRBV7-2	NA	TRBJ1-2	15	CASSQADGPREGYTF	TGTGCCAGCAGCCAAGCGGACGGACCACGGGAAGGCTACACCTTC
NA	TRBV5-1	few	TRBJ2-2	15	CASREASGDTGELFF	TGCGCCAGCAGGGAGGCCAGCGGAGACACCGGGGAGCTGTTTTTT
TRBD2	TRBV6-5	NA	TRBJ2-1	15	CASSRQLAGGYEQFF	TGTGCCAGCTCACGACAGCTGGCGGGGGGATATGAGCAGTTCTTC
NA	TRBV2	NA	TRBJ2-3	14	CATALGGSTDTQYF	TGTGCCACAGCCCTGGGGGGAAGCACAGATACGCAGTATTTT
NA	TRBV30	NA	TRBJ1-6	13	CAWSEQGISPLHF	TGTGCCTGGAGTGAACAGGGCATTTCACCCCTCCACTTT
NA	TRBV7-7	NA	TRBJ2-3	15	CASSLGLQGTDTQYF	TGTGCCAGCAGCTTAGGGCTACAGGGAACAGATACGCAGTATTTT
NA	TRBV29-1	NA	TRBJ1-1	14	CSVEVGSRNTEAFF	TGCAGCGTTGAAGTGGGGTCTAGGAACACTGAAGCTTTCTTT
TRBD1	TRBV29-1	once	TRBJ2-7	12	CSVGQGAYEQYF	TGCAGCGTAGGACAGGGCGCCTACGAGCAGTACTTC
NA	TRBV29-1	NA	TRBJ1-4	14	CSVGGGGYNEKLFF	TGCAGCGTTGGCGGTGGAGGATATAATGAAAAACTGTTTTTT
NA	TRBV7-9	NA	TRBJ1-4	15	CASSAYGTNNEKLFF	TGTGCCAGCAGCGCATATGGGACAAATAATGAAAAACTGTTTTTT
TRBD1	TRBV5-1	NA	TRBJ1-1	15	CASSETGLTRTEAFF	TGCGCCAGCAGCGAGACAGGGTTAACTCGAACTGAAGCTTTCTTT
NA	TRBV21-1	few	TRBJ2-7	13	CASSGGATYEQYF	TGTGCCAGCAGCGGAGGGGCTACCTACGAGCAGTACTTC
NA	TRBV15	NA	TRBJ2-5	13	CATSRGPQETQYF	TGTGCCACCAGCAGGGGCCCTCAAGAGACCCAGTACTTC
NA	TRBV4-1	NA	TRBJ2-7	14	CASSQVTGPYEQYF	TGCGCCAGCAGCCAAGTCACGGGGCCCTACGAGCAGTACTTC
TRBD2	TRBV6-5	NA	TRBJ2-1	15	CASSYLAGGRNEQFF	TGTGCCAGCAGCTATCTAGCGGGGGGGAGGAATGAGCAGTTCTTC
TRBD1	TRBV30	NA	TRBJ2-2	15	CAWSVTGANTGELFF	TGTGCCTGGAGTGTAACAGGGGCTAACACCGGGGAGCTGTTTTTT